This T cell receptor (beta chain) was captured by sequencing in a study of monozygotic twins with inflammatory bowel disease. TCRalpha and TCRbeta cDNA was put through two nested PCRs of roughly 16 and 10 cycles. From its re-call of the 5' RACE reads, TCRdb lists each CDR3 protein once, without DNA. The sample totals fewer than 550,000 distinct CDR3 sequences. This CDR3 is 14 amino acids long. Germline V gene sequence: CDR1 SGDLS, CDR2 YYNGEE. Whole-study findings and limits: Any single strong signal or clonotype tied to IBD lacked support. The sharing of clonotypes with others was lower in IBD patients than in healthy twins, especially with disease activity.

Comments on this clonotype: As yet, its antigen is unknown.

Donors each contributed one blood sample measuring around 2.5 ml. The chain carries TRBV9 and TRBJ2-6. The TCR originated in a human donor with ulcerative colitis or Crohn's disease, or a healthy co-twin of an affected twin (not recorded which). Source material: blood. The CDR3 sequence: CASSVKTGANVLTF.